This TCR beta chain was retrieved from a study of CD8 T cells in Susac syndrome. After extraction with the RNeasy kit, roughly 0.5 to 1 ug of the RNA was reverse transcribed using random hexamers. Amplification of TCR beta CDR3 spanned 54 Vbeta and 13 Jbeta via immunoSEQ multiplex PCR. TCRdb re-called the immunoSEQ multiplex PCR reads with MiXCR, one entry per CDR3 protein. Here the sample spans around 71,000 distinct CDR3 sequences, roughly 93% being singletons. Diagnostic criteria defined recently for definite or probable disease were met by the Susac syndrome patients. Trimming took 6 bases from V and 0 from J, leaving 9 bases between them. This CDR3 is built from 13 residues. Germline CDR1 SQVTM, CDR2 ANQGSEA.

This rearrangement joins TRBV29-1 to TRBJ1-3; maybe TRBD1 (6 bases). The TCR originated in a human donor with Susac syndrome. Material for sequencing was CD4+ T cells from PBMCs. This CDR3 is CSVDRSSGNTIYF. The CDR3 region has the DNA TGCAGCGTAGACAGGAGCTCTGGAAACACCATATATTTT.